This T cell receptor beta chain appears in the sequencing data of a study of T cell responses to AZD1222 COVID-19 vaccine. As concerns this clone: No antigen is known for it.

Whole-study findings and limits: With dominance at 160-218 and 743-854, vaccine-associated CD4 TCRs spanned spike. Spike-specific TCR breadth and depth went up after people got two AZD1222 doses. Of spike-specific TCRs, nearly half reportedly target regions left unmutated in variants. Donors were chiefly white British, with a greater number of females, and clonal diversity was perhaps underestimated.

Here immunoSEQ multiplex PCR was the method, and the copy in TCRdb shows in-frame clones only, minus some. The sample has 98,000 or so clones, about 93% seen once; the top ten hold less than 5%. J lost 0 bases, V lost 3 bases, and 10 bases had no gene match. This CDR3 contains 18 residues. The chain couples TRBV5-3 to TRBJ2-7, with 12 bases identical to TRBD2. TRBV5-3 has ORF status, its function being uncertain. Here the sequenced sample was peripheral blood, taken on day 0 of AZD1222 vaccination. The source of this sequence is an adult in good health. CDR3 protein: CARSSETSGRPSSYEQYF. The CDR3 DNA reads TGTGCCAGAAGCTCTGAGACTAGCGGGAGACCATCCTCCTACGAGCAGTACTTC.